This T cell receptor (beta chain) was retrieved from a study of control samples from healthy donors and cancer patients. Deletions cut 2 bases from V and 3 bases from J, with 9 bases between. Germline CDR1 reads SGHTA; CDR2 reads FQGTGA. The CDR3 consists of 14 residues. Libraries were prepared by immunoSEQ multiplex PCR; TCRdb keeps only in-frame clonotypes and omits some of them. Among about 180,000 clones, 90% were seen once, and the ten largest hold roughly 1.3%. Source material: blood. The receptor was isolated from a woman aged 45-59 years in good health. The chain recombines TRBV7-3 with TRBJ2-3; no reliable D call. CDR3 region: CASSLGSGTDTQYF. DNA for the CDR3: TGTGCCAGCAGCTTAGGCAGTGGTACAGATACGCAGTATTTT.